The rows below give T cell receptor beta chains drawn from one sample of a study of cytomegalovirus exposure and HLA in healthy donors. Assay used: immunoSEQ multiplex PCR; TCRdb lists only in-frame clones, some missing. Of some 200,000 clones listed, around four fifths are singletons. Sequencing was carried out using PBMCs. The receptors here all came from a woman aged 45-59 years in good health and CMV-seropositive. Each CDR3 is given with its conserved first and last residue. Each record gives: J gene, D gene, V gene, CDR3 DNA, CDR3 protein. D genes are given only for firm matches.

J: TRBJ2-3
D: .
V: TRBV25-1
DNA: TGTGCCAGCAGTGAATACGCCGGCGACAGGACAGATACGCAGTATTTT
CDR3: CASSEYAGDRTDTQYF

J: TRBJ1-5
D: TRBD1
V: TRBV7-8
DNA: TGTGCCAGCAGCACGGGACAGGGCAGCAATCAGCCCCAGCATTTT
CDR3: CASSTGQGSNQPQHF

J: TRBJ1-1
D: TRBD1
V: TRBV5-1
DNA: TGCGCCAGCAGCTCCGGGACAGGGGCCCTCTTGAACACTGAAGCTTTCTTT
CDR3: CASSSGTGALLNTEAFF

J: TRBJ1-2
D: TRBD1
V: TRBV28
DNA: TGTGCCAGCAGTCAGACGGGACAGGGCGGTATTCTCTATGGCTACACCTTC
CDR3: CASSQTGQGGILYGYTF

J: TRBJ1-1
D: .
V: TRBV28
DNA: TGTGCCAGCAGTTTATTTGCTAGGGGCACTGAAGCTTTCTTT
CDR3: CASSLFARGTEAFF

J: TRBJ1-6
D: TRBD1
V: TRBV19
DNA: TGTGCCAGTAAAATGGACAGGGGTTATAATTCACCCCTCCACTTT
CDR3: CASKMDRGYNSPLHF

J: TRBJ1-4
D: .
V: TRBV28
DNA: TGTGCCAGCAGTCCGCGGGACACTAATGAAAAACTGTTTTTT
CDR3: CASSPRDTNEKLFF

J: TRBJ2-4
D: .
V: TRBV19
DNA: TGTGCCAGTAGTCCCTCGGACTCCGGCGGCATTCAGTACTTC
CDR3: CASSPSDSGGIQYF

J: TRBJ1-6
D: .
V: TRBV28
DNA: TGTGCCAGCAGTTTGGGAGTTAGCTCCTATAATTCACCCCTCCACTTT
CDR3: CASSLGVSSYNSPLHF

J: TRBJ2-7
D: TRBD1
V: TRBV27
DNA: TGTGCCAGCAGTTTAGAAGGACAGGGGGCCGAGCAGTACTTC
CDR3: CASSLEGQGAEQYF

J: TRBJ1-2
D: .
V: TRBV6-5
DNA: TGTGCCAGCAGTCCAGGACATAACTATGGCTACACCTTC
CDR3: CASSPGHNYGYTF

J: TRBJ2-2
D: TRBD2
V: TRBV19
DNA: TGTGCCAGTAGTATACGGACTAGCGGGGGGCCACAGAGGACCGGGGAGCTGTTTTTT
CDR3: CASSIRTSGGPQRTGELFF

J: TRBJ2-5
D: TRBD1
V: TRBV5-1
DNA: TGCGCCAGCAGCTACTTCCCGACAGGGGAAGAGACCCAGTACTTC
CDR3: CASSYFPTGEETQYF

J: TRBJ1-2
D: .
V: TRBV18
DNA: TGTGCCAGCTCACTCGACCCAGCCACGGGTGGCTACACCTTC
CDR3: CASSLDPATGGYTF

J: TRBJ1-2
D: .
V: TRBV5-1
DNA: TGCGCCAGCAGCTTGGGTCAGGACTACTATGGCTACACCTTC
CDR3: CASSLGQDYYGYTF